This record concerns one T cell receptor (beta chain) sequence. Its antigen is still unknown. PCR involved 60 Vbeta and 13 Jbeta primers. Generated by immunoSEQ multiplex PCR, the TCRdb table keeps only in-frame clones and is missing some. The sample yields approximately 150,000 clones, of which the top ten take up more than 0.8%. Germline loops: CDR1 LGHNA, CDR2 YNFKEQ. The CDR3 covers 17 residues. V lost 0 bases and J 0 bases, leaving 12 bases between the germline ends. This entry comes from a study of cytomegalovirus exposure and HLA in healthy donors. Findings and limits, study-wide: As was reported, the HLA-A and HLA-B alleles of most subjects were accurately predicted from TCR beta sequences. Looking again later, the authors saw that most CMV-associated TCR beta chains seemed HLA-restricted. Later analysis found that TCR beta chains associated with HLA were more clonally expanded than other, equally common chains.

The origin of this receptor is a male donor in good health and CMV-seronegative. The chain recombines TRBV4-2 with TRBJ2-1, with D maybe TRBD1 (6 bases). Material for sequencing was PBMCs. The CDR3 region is CASSQDEGQSSYNEQFF. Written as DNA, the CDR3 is TGTGCCAGCAGCCAAGATGAAGGACAGAGCTCCTACAATGAGCAGTTCTTC.